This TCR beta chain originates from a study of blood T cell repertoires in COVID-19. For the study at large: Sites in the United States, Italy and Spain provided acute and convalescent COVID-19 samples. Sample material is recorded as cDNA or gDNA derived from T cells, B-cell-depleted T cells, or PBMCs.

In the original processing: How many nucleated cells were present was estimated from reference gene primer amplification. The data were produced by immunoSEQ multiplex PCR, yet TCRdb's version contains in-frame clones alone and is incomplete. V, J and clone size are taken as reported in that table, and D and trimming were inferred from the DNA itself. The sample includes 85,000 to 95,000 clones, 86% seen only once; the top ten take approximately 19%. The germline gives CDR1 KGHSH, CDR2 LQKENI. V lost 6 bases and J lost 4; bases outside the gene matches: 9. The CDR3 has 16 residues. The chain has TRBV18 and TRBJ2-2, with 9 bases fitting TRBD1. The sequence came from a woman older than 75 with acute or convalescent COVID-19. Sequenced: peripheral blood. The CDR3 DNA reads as TGTGCCAGCTCGTCTACAGGGGGCAAGGTCACCGGGGAGCTGTTTTTT. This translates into CASSSTGGKVTGELFF.